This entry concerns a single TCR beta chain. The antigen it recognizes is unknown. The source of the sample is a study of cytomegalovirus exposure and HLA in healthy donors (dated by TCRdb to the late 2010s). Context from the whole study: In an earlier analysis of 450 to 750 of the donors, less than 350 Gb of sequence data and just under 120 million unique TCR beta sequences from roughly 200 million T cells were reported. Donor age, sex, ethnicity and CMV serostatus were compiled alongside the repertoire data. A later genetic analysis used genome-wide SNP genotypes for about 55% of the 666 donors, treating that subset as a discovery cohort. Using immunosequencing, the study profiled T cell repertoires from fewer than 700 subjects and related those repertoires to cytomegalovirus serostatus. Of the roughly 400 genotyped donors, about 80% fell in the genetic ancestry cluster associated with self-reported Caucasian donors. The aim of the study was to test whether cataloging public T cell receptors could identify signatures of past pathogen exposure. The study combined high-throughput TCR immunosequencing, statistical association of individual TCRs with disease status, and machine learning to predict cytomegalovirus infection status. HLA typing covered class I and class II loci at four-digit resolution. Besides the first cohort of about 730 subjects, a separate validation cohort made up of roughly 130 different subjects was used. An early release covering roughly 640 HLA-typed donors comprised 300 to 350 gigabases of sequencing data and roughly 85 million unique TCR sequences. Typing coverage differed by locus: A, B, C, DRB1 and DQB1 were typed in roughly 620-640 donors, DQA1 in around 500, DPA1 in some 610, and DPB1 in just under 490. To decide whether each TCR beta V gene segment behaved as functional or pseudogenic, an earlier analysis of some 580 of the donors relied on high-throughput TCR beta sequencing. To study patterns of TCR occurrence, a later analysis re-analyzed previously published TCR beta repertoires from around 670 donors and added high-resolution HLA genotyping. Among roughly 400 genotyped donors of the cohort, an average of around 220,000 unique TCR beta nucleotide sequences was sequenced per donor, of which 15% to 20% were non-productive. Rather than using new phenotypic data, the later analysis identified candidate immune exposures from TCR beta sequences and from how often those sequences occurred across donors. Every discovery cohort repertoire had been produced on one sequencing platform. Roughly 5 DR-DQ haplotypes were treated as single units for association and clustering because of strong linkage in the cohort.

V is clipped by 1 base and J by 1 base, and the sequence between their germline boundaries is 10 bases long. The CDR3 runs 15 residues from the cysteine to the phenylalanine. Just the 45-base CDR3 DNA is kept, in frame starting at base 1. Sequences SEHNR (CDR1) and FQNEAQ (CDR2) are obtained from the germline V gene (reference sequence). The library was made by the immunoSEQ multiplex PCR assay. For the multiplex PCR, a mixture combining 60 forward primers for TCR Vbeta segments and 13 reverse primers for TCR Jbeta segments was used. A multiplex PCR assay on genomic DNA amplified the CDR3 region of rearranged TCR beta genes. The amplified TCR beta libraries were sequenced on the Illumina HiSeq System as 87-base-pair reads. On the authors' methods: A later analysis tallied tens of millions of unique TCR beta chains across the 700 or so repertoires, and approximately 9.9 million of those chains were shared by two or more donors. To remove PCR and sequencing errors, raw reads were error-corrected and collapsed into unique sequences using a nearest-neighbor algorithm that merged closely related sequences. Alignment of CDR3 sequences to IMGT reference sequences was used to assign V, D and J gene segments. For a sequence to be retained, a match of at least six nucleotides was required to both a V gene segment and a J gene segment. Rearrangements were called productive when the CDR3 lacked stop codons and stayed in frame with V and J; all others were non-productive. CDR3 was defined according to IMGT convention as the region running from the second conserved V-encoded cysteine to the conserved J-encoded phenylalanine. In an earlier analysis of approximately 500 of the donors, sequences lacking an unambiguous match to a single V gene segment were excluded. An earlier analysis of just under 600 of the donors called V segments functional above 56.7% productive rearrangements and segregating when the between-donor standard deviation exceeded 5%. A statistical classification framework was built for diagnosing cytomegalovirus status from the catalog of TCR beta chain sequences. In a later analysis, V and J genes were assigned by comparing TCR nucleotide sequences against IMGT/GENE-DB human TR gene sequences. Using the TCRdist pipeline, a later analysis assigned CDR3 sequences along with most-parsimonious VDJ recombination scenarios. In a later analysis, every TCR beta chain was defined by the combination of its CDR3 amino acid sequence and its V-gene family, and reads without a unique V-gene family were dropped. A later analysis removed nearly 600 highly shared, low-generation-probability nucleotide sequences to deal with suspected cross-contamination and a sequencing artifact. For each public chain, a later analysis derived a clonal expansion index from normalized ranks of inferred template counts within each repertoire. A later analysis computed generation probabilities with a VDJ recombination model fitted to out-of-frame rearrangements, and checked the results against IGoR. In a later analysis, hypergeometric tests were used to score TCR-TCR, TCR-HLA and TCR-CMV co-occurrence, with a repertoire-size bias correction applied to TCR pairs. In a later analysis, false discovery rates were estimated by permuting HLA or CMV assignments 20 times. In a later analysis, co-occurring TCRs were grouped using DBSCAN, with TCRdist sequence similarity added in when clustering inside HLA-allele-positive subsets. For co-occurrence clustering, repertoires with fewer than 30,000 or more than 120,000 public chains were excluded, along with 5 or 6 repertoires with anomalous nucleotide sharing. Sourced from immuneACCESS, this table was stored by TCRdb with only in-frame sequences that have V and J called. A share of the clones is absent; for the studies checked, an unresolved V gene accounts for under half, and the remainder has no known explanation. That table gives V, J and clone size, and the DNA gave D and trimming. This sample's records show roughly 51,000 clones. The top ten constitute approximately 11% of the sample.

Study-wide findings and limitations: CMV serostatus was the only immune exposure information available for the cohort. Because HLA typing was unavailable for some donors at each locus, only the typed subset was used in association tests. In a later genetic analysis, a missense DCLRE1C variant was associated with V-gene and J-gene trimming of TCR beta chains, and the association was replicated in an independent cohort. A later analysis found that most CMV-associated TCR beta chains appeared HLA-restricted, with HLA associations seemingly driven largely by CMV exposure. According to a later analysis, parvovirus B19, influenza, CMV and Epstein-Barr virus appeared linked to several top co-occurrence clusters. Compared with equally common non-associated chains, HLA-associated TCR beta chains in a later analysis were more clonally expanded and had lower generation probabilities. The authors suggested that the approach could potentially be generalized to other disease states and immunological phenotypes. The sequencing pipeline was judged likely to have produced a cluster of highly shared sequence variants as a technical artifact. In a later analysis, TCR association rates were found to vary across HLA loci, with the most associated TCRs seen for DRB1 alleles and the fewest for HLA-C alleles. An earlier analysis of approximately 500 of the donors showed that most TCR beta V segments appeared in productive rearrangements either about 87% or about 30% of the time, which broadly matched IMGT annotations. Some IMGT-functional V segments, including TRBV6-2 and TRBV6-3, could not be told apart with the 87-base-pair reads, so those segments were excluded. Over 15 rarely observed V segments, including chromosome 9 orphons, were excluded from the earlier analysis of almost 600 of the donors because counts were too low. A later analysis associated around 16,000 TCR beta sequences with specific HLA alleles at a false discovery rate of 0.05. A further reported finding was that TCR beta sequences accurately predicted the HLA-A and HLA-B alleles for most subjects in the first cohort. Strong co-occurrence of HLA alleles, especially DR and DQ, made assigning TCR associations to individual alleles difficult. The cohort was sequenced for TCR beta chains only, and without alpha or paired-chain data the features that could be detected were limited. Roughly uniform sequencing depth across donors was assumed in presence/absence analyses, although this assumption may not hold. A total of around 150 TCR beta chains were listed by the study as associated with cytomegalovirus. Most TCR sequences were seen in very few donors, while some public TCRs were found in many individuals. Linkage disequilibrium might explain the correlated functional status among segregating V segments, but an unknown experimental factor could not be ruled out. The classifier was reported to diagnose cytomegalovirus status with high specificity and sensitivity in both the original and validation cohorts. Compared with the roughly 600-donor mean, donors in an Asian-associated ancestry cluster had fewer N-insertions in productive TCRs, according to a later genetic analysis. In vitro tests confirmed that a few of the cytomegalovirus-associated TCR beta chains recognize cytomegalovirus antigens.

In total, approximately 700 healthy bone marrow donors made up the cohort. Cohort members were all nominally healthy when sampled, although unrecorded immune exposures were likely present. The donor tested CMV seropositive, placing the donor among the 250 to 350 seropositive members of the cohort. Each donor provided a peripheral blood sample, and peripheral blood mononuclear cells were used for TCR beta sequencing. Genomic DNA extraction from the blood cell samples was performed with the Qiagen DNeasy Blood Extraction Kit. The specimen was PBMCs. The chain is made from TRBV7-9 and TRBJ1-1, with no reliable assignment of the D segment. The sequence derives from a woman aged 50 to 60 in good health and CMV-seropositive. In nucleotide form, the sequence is TGTGCCAGCAGCTTAGAGCGGGTGGCGAACACTGAAGCTTTCTTT. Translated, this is CASSLERVANTEAFF.